This T cell receptor beta chain appears in the sequencing data of a study of CD8 T cells in Susac syndrome. This clonotype showed up just once. Random hexamers were used to reverse transcribe 0.5 to 1 ug of RNA. Amplification of TCR beta CDR3 by immunoSEQ multiplex PCR spanned 54 Vbeta and 13 Jbeta. TCRdb re-analysed the immunoSEQ multiplex PCR reads in MiXCR, keeping a single row per CDR3 protein. The top ten clones hold 0.2% to 0.3% of a sample with tens of thousands of distinct CDR3 sequences, 94% of them seen once. TCR beta from blood CD8+ and CD4+ T cells was sequenced. Controls matched for age and sex were healthy donors. Negative isolation was used for CD8+ and CD4+ T cells, and FACS enrichment was applied to TEMRA cells. Trimming cost V 4 bases and J 8 bases, with 12 bases left between them. The CDR3 runs to 13 residues. Germline loops: CDR1 SGHAT, CDR2 FQDESV (reference sequence).

V and J are TRBV11-1 and TRBJ2-1, with D possibly being TRBD2 (5 bases). Source material: CD8+ T cells from PBMCs. This TCR came from a human donor in good health. CDR3 protein: CASSSSEAHEQFF. For the CDR3, the DNA is TGTGCCAGCAGCTCCTCGGAGGCCCATGAGCAGTTCTTC.